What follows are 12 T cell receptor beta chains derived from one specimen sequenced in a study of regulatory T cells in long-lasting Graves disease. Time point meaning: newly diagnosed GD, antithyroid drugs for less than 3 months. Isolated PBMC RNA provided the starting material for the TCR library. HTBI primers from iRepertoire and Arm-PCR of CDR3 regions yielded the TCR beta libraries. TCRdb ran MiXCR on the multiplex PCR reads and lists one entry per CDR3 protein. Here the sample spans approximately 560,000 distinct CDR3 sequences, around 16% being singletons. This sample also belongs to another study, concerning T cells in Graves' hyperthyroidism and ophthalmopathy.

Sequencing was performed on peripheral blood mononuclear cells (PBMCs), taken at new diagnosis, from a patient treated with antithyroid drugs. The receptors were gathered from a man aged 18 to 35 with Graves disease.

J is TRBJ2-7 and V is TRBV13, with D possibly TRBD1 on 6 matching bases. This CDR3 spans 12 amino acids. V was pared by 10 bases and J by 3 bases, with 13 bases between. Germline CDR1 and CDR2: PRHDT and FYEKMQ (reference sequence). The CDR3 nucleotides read TGTGCCACCTCCCTAGGGGGCTACGAGCAGTACTTC. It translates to CATSLGGYEQYF.

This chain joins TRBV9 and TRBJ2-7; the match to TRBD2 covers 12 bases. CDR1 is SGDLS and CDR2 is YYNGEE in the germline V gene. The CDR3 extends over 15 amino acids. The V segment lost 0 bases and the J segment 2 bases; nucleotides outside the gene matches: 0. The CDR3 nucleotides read TGTGCCAGCAGCGTAGGGACTAGCGGGGCCTACGAGCAGTACTTC. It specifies CASSVGTSGAYEQYF. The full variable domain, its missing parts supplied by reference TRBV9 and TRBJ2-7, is DSGVTQTPKHLITATGQRVTLRCSPRSGDLSVYWYQQSLDQGLQFLIQYYNGEERAKGNILERFSAQQFPDLHSELNLSSLELGDSALYFCASSVGTSGAYEQYFGPGTRLTVT.

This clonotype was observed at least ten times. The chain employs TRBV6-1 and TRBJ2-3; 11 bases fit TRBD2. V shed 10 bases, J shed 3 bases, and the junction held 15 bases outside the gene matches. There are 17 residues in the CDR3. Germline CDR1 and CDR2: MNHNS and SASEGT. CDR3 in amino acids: CATQLGVAGGMTDTQYF. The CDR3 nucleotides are TGTGCCACCCAGTTAGGGGTAGCGGGAGGGATGACAGATACGCAGTATTTT.

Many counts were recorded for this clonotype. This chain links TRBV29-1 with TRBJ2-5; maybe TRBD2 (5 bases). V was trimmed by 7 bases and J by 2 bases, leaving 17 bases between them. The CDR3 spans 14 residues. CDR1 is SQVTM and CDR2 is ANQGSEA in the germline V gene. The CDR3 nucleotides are TGCAGCGCTGTAAATTTTGGAGGTCAAGAGACCCAGTACTTC. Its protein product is CSAVNFGGQETQYF. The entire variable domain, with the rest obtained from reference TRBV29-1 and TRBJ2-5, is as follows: SAVISQKPSRDICQRGTSLTIQCQVDSQVTMMFWYRQQPGQSLTLIATANQGSEATYESGFVIDKFPISRPNLTFSTLTVSNMSPEDSSIYLCSAVNFGGQETQYFGPGTRLLVL.

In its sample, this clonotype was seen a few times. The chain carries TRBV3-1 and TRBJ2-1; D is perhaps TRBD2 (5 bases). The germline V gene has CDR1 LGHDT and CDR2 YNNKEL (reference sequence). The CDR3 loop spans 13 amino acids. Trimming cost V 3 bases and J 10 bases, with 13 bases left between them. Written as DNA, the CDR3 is TGTGCCAGCAGCCAGAGGGAGAGTGCGGAGCAGTTCTTC. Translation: CASSQRESAEQFF.

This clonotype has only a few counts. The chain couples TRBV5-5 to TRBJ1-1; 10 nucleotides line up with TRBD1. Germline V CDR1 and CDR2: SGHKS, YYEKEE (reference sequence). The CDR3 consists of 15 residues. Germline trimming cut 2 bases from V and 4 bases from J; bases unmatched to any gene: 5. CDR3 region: CASSFRTGGATEAFF. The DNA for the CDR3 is TGTGCCAGCAGCTTTCGGACAGGGGGGGCCACTGAAGCTTTCTTT.

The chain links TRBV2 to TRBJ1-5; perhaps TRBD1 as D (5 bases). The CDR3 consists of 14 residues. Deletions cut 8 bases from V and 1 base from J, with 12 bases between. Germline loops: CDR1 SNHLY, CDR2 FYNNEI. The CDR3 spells CASGGVNSNQPQHF. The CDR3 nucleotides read TGTGCCAGCGGGGGGGTAAACAGCAATCAGCCCCAGCATTTT.

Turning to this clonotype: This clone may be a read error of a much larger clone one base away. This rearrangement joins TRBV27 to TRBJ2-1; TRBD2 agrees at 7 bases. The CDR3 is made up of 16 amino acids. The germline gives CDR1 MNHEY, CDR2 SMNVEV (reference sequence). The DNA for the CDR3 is TGTGCCAGCAGTTCCGGCGGGAGAGTAGGCCACAATGAGCGGTTCTTC. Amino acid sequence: CASSSGGRVGHNERFF.

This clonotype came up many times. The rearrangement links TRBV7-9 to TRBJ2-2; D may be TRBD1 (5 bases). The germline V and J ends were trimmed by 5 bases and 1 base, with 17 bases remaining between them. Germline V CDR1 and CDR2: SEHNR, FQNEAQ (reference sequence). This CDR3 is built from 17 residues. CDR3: CASSPPMGQVNTGELFF. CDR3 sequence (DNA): TGTGCCAGCAGCCCCCCGATGGGGCAGGTGAACACCGGGGAGCTGTTTTTT.

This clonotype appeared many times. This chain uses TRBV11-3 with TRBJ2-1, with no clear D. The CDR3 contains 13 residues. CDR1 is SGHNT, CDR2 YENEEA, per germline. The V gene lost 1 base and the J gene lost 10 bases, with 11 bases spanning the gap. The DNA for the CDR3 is TGTGCCAGCAGCTTAGGTATGCGAGCCGAGCAGTTCTTC. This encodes CASSLGMRAEQFF. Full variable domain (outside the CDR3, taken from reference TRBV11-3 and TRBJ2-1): EAGVVQSPRYKIIEKKQPVAFWCNPISGHNTLYWYLQNLGQGPELLIRYENEEAVDDSQLPKDRFSAERLKGVDSTLKIQPAELGDSAVYLCASSLGMRAEQFFGPGTRLTVL.

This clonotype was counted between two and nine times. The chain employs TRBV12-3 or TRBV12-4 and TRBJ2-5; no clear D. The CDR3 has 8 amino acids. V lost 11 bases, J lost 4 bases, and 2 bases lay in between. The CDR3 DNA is TGTGCCGCAGAGACCCAGTACTTC. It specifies CAAETQYF.

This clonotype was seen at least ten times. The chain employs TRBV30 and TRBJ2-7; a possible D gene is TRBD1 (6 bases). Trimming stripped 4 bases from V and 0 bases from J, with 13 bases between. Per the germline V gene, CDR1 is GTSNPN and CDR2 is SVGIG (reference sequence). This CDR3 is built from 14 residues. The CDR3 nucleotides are TGTGCCTGGACGGACAGCGGCAGCTCCTACGAGCAGTACTTC. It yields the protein CAWTDSGSSYEQYF.